The 9 T cell receptor beta chains below were found in one sample sequenced in a study of identifying expanded T cells in peripheral blood (dated by TCRdb to between 2019 and 2020). The method behind the library was the immunoSEQ multiplex PCR assay. Not all clones reach the TCRdb copy of this immuneACCESS table, which keeps in-frame sequences only. Checked studies attribute under half of the gap to unresolved V genes and leave the rest unexplained. Recorded for this sample are more than 65,000 clones; approximately 91% of them occurred a single time. The ten largest clones represent around 3% of the sample. Sample: blood. All receptors come from a person aged 18 to 69 in good health.

The genes are TRBV11-2 and TRBJ2-2; 7 bases map to TRBD2. CDR3 length: 17 amino acids. CDR1 and CDR2 (germline): SGHAT, FQNNGV. V shed 6 bases and J 2 bases; nucleotides not matched to a gene: 12. CDR3 in DNA: TGTGCCAGCAGTCAGACGCCGGGACTACTAAACACCGGGGAGCTGTTTTTT. It specifies CASSQTPGLLNTGELFF.

Only a few counts were recorded for this clone. The chain links TRBV2 to TRBJ1-6, with D perhaps TRBD1 (6 bases). V lost 7 bases, J lost 10 bases, and 17 bases lay in between. CDR3 length equals 14 residues. CDR1 SNHLY and CDR2 FYNNEI come from the germline V gene. Here the CDR3 DNA reads TGTGCCAGCACTAGGGACACCCCTTACTCACCCCTCCACTTT. It translates to CASTRDTPYSPLHF.

The chain carries TRBV7-9 and TRBJ2-5; D may be TRBD1 (6 bases). This CDR3 has 13 amino acids. The V end lost 9 bases, the J end lost 5 bases, and 16 bases lay between the germline ends. Germline CDR1 and CDR2: SEHNR and FQNEAQ (reference sequence). The CDR3 DNA follows: TGTGCCAGTAGACAGAGTGGACAGGAGACCCAGTACTTC. This gives the protein CASRQSGQETQYF.

The chain has TRBV4-2 and TRBJ1-3, with 8 bases identical to TRBD1. Trimming cost V 4 bases and J 4 bases; bases outside gene matches: 3. The CDR3 spans 14 residues. Per the germline V gene, CDR1 is LGHNA and CDR2 is YNFKEQ. For the CDR3, the DNA is TGTGCCAGCAGCCGAAGGACAGGGGGAAACACCATATATTTT. It codes for CASSRRTGGNTIYF.

The V and J genes are TRBV5-1 and TRBJ2-3; the match to TRBD1 covers 8 bases. The CDR3 is made up of 21 amino acids. Germline V gene data show CDR1 as SGHRS and CDR2 as YFSETQ. Unmatched junction bases numbered 18, after V lost 0 bases and J lost 0 bases. This CDR3 is CASSLAGQGWMAGISTDTQYF. The CDR3 DNA follows: TGCGCCAGCAGCTTGGCCGGACAGGGATGGATGGCGGGGATTAGCACAGATACGCAGTATTTT.

This chain joins TRBV6-6 and TRBJ2-3; D not certain. The ends were cut back, 3 bases at V and 2 bases at J, with 9 bases in the middle. Germline lookup yields CDR1 MNHNY and CDR2 SVGAGI (reference sequence). This CDR3 is 14 amino acids long. Here the CDR3 reads CASSYSRYTDTQYF. DNA for the CDR3: TGTGCCAGCAGTTATAGCAGGTACACAGATACGCAGTATTTT.

The rearrangement links TRBV4-2 to TRBJ2-3; a weak D match, TRBD2 (5 bases). The CDR3 covers 19 residues. Trimming took off 0 bases at V and 2 bases at J, with 21 bases between the two ends. Germline V gene data show CDR1 as LGHNA and CDR2 as YNFKEQ. CDR3 DNA sequence: TGTGCCAGCAGCCAAGAATACGTCCCCTCTACGGGAAACACAGATACGCAGTATTTT. This gives the protein CASSQEYVPSTGNTDTQYF.

In nucleotides, the CDR3 is TGTGCCAGCAGTTTGGGTGGGAGCTCGCTATACTATGGCTACACCTTC. This codes for CASSLGGSSLYYGYTF. The chain carries TRBV28 and TRBJ1-2; D is unclear. The CDR3 sequence is 16 residues long. Germline V gene data show CDR1 as MDHEN and CDR2 as SYDVKM. The V end lost 3 bases, the J end lost 3 bases, and 17 bases lay between the germline ends.

This sequence joins TRBV15 and TRBJ2-1; 8 bases line up with TRBD2. The CDR3 is made up of 17 amino acids. Trimming at V came to 9 bases and at J to 3 bases, leaving 16 bases not matched to a gene. Per the germline V gene, CDR1 is LNHNV and CDR2 is YYDKDF (reference sequence). CDR3 in DNA: TGTGCCACTTCGCCGGGAAAGGGGGGACTAGTCTACAATGAGCAGTTCTTC. Protein product: CATSPGKGGLVYNEQFF.